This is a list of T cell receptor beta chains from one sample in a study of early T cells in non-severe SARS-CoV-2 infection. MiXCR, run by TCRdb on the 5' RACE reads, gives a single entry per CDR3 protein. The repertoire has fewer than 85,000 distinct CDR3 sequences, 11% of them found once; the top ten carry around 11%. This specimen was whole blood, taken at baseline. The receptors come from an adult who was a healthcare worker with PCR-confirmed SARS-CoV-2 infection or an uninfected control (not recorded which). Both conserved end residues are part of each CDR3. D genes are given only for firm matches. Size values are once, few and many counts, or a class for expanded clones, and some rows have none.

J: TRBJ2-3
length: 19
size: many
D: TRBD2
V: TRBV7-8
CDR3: CASSLGLAGDLAHTDTQYF
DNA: TGTGCCAGCAGCTTGGGTCTAGCGGGGGATTTGGCCCACACAGATACGCAGTATTTT

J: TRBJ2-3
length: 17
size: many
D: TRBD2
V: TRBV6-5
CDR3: CASKASPLAGNTDTQYF
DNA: TGTGCCAGCAAGGCCTCCCCTCTAGCGGGTAACACAGATACGCAGTATTTT

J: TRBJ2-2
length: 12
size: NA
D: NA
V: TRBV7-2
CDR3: CASSPGRRELFF
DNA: TGTGCCAGCAGCCCCGGGAGACGGGAGCTGTTTTTT

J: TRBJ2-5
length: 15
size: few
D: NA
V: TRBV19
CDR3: CASSIGGAVQETQYF
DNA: TGTGCCAGTAGTATAGGGGGTGCAGTTCAAGAGACCCAGTACTTC

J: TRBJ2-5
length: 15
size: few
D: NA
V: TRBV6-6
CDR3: CASSPDSTTQETQYF
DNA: TGTGCCAGCAGCCCCGATTCAACTACCCAAGAGACCCAGTACTTC

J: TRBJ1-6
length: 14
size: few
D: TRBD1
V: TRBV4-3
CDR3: CASSHGTVNSPLHF
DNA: TGCGCCAGCAGCCACGGGACAGTTAATTCACCCCTCCACTTT

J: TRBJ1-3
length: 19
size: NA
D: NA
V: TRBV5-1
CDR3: CASSLEGGLPLGSGNTIYF
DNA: TGCGCCAGCAGTTTAGAAGGGGGGCTACCCCTGGGCTCTGGAAACACCATATATTTT

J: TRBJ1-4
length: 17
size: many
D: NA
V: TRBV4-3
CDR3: CASSQMAGSGFNEKLFF
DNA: TGCGCCAGCAGCCAAATGGCGGGGTCAGGGTTCAATGAAAAACTGTTTTTT

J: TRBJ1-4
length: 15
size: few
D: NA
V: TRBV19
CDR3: CASSPLDRTNEKLFF
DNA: TGTGCCAGTAGTCCGCTCGACAGGACTAATGAAAAACTGTTTTTT

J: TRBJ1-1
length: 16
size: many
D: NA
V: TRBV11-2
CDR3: CASSSQRRLQHTEAFF
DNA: TGTGCCAGCAGCTCGCAGAGAAGACTACAGCACACTGAAGCTTTCTTT

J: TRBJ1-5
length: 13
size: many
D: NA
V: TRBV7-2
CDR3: CASSSDSNQPQHF
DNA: TGTGCCAGCAGCTCAGATAGCAATCAGCCCCAGCATTTT

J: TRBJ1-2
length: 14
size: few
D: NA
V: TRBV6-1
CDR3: CASSEVRHSYGYTF
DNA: TGTGCCAGCAGTGAAGTCAGGCATTCCTATGGCTACACCTTC

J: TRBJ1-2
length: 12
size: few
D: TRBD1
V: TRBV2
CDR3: CAKGTGGYGYTF
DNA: TGTGCCAAGGGGACAGGAGGATATGGCTACACCTTC

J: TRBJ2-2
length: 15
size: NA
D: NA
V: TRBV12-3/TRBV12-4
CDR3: CASAEWGTNTGELFF
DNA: TGTGCCAGCGCCGAGTGGGGGACTAACACCGGGGAGCTGTTTTTT

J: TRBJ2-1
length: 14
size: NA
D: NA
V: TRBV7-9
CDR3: CASSSAGGAPGQFF
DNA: TGTGCCAGCAGCTCCGCAGGGGGGGCCCCCGGGCAGTTCTTC

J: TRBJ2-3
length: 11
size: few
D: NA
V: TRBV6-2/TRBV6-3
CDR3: CASALGDTQYF
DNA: TGTGCCAGCGCCCTCGGTGATACGCAGTATTTT

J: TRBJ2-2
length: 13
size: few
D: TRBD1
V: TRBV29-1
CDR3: CSVVNRGTGELFF
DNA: TGCAGCGTTGTGAACAGGGGGACCGGGGAGCTGTTTTTT

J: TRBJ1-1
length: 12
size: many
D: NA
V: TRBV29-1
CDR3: CSGSGGNTEAFF
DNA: TGCAGCGGTAGTGGGGGGAACACTGAAGCTTTCTTT

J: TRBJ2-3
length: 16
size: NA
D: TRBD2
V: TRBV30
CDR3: CAWTPSWSGVTDTQYF
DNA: TGTGCCTGGACCCCCTCCTGGAGCGGGGTTACAGATACGCAGTATTTT

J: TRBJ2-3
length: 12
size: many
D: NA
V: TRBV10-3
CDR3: CAHGGRTDTQYF
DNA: TGTGCCCACGGGGGGCGGACAGATACGCAGTATTTT

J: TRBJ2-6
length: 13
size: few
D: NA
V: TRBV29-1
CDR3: CSTQESGANVLTF
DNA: TGCAGCACACAGGAGTCTGGGGCCAACGTCCTGACTTTC

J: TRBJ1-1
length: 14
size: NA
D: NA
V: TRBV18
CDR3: CASGPDALNTEAFF
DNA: TGTGCCAGCGGACCAGATGCTTTGAACACTGAAGCTTTCTTT

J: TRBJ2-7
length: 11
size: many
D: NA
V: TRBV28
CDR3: CASSLTYEQYF
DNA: TGTGCCAGCAGTCTCACCTACGAGCAGTACTTC

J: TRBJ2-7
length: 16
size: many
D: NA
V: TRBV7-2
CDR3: CASSLVSGQGLYEQYF
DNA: TGTGCCAGCAGCTTAGTATCGGGCCAGGGCCTCTACGAGCAGTACTTC

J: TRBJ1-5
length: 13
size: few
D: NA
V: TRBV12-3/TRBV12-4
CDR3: CASSLGSYQPQHF
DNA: TGTGCCAGCTCCCTAGGGAGTTATCAGCCCCAGCATTTT

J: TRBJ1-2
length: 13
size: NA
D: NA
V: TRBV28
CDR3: CASSLFGEGGYTF
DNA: TGTGCCAGCAGTTTATTCGGGGAGGGTGGCTACACCTTC

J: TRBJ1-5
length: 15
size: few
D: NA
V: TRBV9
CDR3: CASSVDGGASQPQHF
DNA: TGTGCCAGCAGCGTAGATGGAGGGGCTAGTCAGCCCCAGCATTTT

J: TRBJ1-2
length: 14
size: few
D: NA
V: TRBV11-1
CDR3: CASSPAGEIYGYTF
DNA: TGTGCCAGCAGCCCTGCGGGGGAGATTTATGGCTACACCTTC

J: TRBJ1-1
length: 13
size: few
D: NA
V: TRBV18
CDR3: CASSQEMNTEAFF
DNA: TGTGCCAGCTCTCAAGAGATGAACACTGAAGCTTTCTTT